This TCR beta chain was recorded in a study of blood T cell repertoires in COVID-19. Turning to the study itself: Samples representing acute and convalescent COVID-19 were sourced from the United States, Italy and Spain. PBMCs, B-cell-depleted T cells, or T cells provided the cDNA or gDNA that made up the material.

The CDR3 length is 13 residues. Germline values: CDR1 MNHEY, CDR2 SVGAGI. The V gene lost 0 bases and the J gene lost 10 bases, with 10 bases spanning the gap. In the original processing: The authors estimated nucleated cell counts from reference gene primer amplification. TCRdb's table, derived via immunoSEQ multiplex PCR, lists solely in-frame clones and lacks some. The V and J calls and clone size were taken over from that table, and D and trimming were inferred from the DNA. This sample has roughly 500,000 clones, with 70% to 90% found just once. This TCR came from a human donor in a cohort sampled during active COVID-19. Sequenced sample: peripheral blood. The chain recombines TRBV6-5 with TRBJ2-4; D is undetermined. CDR3 amino acids: CASSYSSKEIQYF. The CDR3 DNA is TGTGCCAGCAGTTACTCGAGTAAGGAGATTCAGTACTTC.